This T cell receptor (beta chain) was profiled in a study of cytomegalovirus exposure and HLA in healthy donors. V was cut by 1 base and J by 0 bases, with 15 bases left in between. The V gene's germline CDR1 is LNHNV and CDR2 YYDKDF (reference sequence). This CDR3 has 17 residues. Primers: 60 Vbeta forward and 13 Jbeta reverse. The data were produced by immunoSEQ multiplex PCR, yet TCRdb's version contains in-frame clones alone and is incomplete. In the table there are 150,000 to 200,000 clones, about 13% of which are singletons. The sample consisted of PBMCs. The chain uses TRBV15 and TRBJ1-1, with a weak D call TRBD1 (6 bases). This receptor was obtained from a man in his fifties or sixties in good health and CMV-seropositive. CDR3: CATSRGEGGWMNTEAFF. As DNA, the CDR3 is TGTGCCACCAGCAGAGGGGAGGGGGGTTGGATGAACACTGAAGCTTTCTTT.